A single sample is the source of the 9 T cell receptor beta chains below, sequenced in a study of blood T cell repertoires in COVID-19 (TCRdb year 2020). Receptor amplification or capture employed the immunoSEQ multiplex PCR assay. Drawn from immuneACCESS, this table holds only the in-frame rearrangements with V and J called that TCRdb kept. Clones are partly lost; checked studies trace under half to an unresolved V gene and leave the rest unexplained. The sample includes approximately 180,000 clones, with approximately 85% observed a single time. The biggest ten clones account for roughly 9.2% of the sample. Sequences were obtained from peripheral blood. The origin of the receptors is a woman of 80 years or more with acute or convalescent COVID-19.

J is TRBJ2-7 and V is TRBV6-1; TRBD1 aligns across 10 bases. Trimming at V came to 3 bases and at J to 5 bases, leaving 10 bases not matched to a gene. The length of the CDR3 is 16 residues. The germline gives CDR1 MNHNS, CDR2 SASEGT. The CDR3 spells CASSDLTGDRGHEQYF. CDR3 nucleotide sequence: TGTGCCAGCAGTGACCTCACCGGGGACAGGGGCCACGAGCAGTACTTC.

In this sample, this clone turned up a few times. CDR3 in amino acids: CASSREWNEQFF. The CDR3 bases are TGTGCCAGTAGTAGGGAGTGGAATGAGCAGTTCTTC. This chain links TRBV19 with TRBJ2-1; D may be TRBD2 (5 bases). The CDR3 sequence is 12 residues long. Germline assignment: CDR1 LNHDA and CDR2 SQIVND (reference sequence). V was pared by 4 bases and J by 7 bases, with 8 bases between.

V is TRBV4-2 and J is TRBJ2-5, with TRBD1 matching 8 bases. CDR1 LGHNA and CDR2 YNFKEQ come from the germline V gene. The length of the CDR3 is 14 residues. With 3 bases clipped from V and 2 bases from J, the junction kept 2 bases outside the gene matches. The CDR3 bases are TGTGCCAGCAGCCACCGGACAGGGCAAGAGACCCAGTACTTC. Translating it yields CASSHRTGQETQYF.

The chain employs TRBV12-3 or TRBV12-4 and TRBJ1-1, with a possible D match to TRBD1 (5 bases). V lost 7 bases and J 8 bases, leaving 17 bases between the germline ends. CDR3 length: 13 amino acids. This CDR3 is CASILKAGLEAFF. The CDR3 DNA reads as TGTGCCAGCATCCTCAAAGCAGGGTTGGAAGCTTTCTTT.

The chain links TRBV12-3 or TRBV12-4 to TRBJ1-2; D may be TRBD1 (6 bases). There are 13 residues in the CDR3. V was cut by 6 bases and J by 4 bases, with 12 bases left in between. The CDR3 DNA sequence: TGTGCCAGCAGACAACAGGGCACCTATGGCTACACCTTC. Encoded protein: CASRQQGTYGYTF.

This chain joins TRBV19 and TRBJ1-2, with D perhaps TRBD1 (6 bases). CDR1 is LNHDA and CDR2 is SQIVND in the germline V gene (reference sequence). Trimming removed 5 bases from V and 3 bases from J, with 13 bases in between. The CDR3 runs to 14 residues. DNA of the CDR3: TGTGCCAGTAGTGGGGGCCTTTGGTACTATGGCTACACCTTC. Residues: CASSGGLWYYGYTF.

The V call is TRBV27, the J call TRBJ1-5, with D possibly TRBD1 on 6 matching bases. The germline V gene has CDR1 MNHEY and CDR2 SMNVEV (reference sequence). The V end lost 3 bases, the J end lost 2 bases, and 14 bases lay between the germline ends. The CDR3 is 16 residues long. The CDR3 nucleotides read TGTGCCAGCAGTTTTGGGGGCGGACACGGCAATCAGCCCCAGCATTTT. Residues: CASSFGGGHGNQPQHF.

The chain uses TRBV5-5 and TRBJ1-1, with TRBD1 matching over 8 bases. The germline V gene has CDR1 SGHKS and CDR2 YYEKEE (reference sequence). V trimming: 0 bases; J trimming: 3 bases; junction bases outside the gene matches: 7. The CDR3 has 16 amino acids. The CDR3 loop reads CASSLALGRGHTEAFF. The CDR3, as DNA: TGTGCCAGCAGCTTGGCCTTGGGCAGGGGGCACACTGAAGCTTTCTTT.

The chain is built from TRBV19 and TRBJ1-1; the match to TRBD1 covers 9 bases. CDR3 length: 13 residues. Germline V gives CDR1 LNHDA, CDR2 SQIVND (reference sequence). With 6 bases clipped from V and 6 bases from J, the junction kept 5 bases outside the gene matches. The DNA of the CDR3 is TGTGCCAGTAGGGACAGGGGTAGGGCTGAAGCTTTCTTT. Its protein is CASRDRGRAEAFF.